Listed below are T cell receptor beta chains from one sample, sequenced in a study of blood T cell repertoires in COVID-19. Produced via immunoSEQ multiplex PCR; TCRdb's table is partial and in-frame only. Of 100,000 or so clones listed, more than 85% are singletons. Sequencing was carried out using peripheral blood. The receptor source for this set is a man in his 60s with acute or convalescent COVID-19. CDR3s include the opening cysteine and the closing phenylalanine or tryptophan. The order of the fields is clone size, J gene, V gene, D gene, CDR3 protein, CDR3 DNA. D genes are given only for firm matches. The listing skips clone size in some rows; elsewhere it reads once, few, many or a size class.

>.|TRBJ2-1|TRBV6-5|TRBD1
CASRPGQVEINEQFF
TGTGCCAGCAGACCGGGACAGGTGGAAATCAATGAGCAGTTCTTC
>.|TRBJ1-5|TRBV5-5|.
CASSTGAGGNQPQHF
TGTGCCAGCAGCACTGGGGCAGGGGGCAATCAGCCCCAGCATTTT
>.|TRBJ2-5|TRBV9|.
CASSARDFQETQYF
TGTGCCAGCAGCGCCCGAGACTTCCAAGAGACCCAGTACTTC
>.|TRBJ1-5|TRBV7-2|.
CASSLGPGLYSNQPQHF
TGTGCCAGCAGCTTAGGCCCTGGGCTCTATAGCAATCAGCCCCAGCATTTT
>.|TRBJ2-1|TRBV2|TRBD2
CASSFIAGAYNEQFF
TGTGCCAGCAGCTTCATAGCGGGAGCCTACAATGAGCAGTTCTTC
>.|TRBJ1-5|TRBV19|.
CASSQGISNQPQHF
TGTGCCAGTAGCCAGGGGATCAGCAATCAGCCCCAGCATTTT
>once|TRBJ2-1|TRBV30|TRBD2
CAWVTSGTEQFF
TGTGCCTGGGTGACTAGCGGTACTGAGCAGTTCTTC
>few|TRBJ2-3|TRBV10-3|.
CAISESGPSPTDTQYF
TGTGCCATCAGTGAGTCGGGGCCTTCCCCCACAGATACGCAGTATTTT
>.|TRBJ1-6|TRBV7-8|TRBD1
CASSFGQGSGNSPLHF
TGTGCCAGCAGCTTCGGACAGGGGAGTGGTAATTCACCCCTCCACTTT
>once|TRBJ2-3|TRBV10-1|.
CASSESTRVRTDTQYF
TGCGCCAGCAGTGAGTCAACGCGGGTGAGGACAGATACGCAGTATTTT
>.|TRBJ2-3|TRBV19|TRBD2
CASSSSGSTDTQYF
TGTGCCAGTAGTAGTAGCGGGAGCACAGATACGCAGTATTTT
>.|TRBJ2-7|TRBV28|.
CASSVRYEQYF
TGTGCCAGCAGCGTCAGGTACGAGCAGTACTTC
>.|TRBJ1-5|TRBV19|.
CASSIGQTLREPQHF
TGTGCCAGTAGTATAGGACAGACCCTAAGGGAGCCCCAGCATTTT
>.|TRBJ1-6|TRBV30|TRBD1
CACLRQGNNSPLHF
TGTGCCTGCTTACGACAGGGAAATAATTCACCCCTCCACTTT
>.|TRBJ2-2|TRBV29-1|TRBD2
CSVTTGLASGELFF
TGCAGCGTCACTACAGGACTAGCGAGCGGGGAGCTGTTTTTT
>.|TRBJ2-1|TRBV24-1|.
CATSVKSDNEQFF
TGTGCCACCAGTGTGAAGAGCGACAATGAGCAGTTCTTC
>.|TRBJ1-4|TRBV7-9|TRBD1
CASSSDRGGEKLFF
TGTGCCAGCAGCTCCGACAGGGGCGGTGAAAAACTGTTTTTT
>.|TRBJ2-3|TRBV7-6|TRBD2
CASSLYGLAGFSDTQYF
TGTGCCAGCAGCTTATATGGGCTAGCGGGATTTTCAGATACGCAGTATTTT
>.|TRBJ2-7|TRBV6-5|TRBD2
CASSETSLNSYEQYF
TGTGCCAGCAGCGAGACTAGCTTAAACTCCTACGAGCAGTACTTC
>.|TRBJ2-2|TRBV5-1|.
CASSLDSGKSGELFF
TGCGCCAGCAGCTTGGATTCAGGAAAGTCCGGGGAGCTGTTTTTT
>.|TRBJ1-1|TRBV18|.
CASSTSTDRLNTEAFF
TGTGCCAGCTCAACATCTACCGACAGGCTGAACACTGAAGCTTTCTTT
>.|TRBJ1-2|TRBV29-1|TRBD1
CSALLFSGTGAPDF
TGCAGCGCTCTCCTCTTTTCCGGGACAGGGGCACCCGATTTC
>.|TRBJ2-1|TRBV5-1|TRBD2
CASSLGSGRPRGNEQFF
TGCGCCAGCAGCTTGGGGAGCGGGAGGCCCCGCGGCAATGAGCAGTTCTTC
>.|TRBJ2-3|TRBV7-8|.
CASSSDRSPTDTQYF
TGTGCCAGCAGCTCCGACAGGTCCCCCACAGATACGCAGTATTTT
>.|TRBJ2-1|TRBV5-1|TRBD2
CASSLTGGPRQFF
TGCGCCAGCAGCTTAACGGGAGGGCCTAGGCAGTTCTTC
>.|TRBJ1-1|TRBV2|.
CASRVQGKDTEAFF
TGTGCCAGCAGGGTCCAGGGGAAAGACACTGAAGCTTTCTTT
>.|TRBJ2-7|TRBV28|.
CASSSGAYEQYF
TGTGCCAGCAGCTCGGGGGCCTACGAGCAGTACTTC
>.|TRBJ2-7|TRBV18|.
CASSPDSEQYF
TGTGCCAGCTCACCGGACTCCGAGCAGTACTTC
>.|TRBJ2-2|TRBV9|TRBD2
CASSRGLAGNTGELFF
TGTGCCAGCAGCCGGGGACTAGCGGGGAACACCGGGGAGCTGTTTTTT
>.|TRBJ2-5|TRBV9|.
CASSVDFGQETQYF
TGTGCCAGCAGCGTAGATTTCGGTCAAGAGACCCAGTACTTC
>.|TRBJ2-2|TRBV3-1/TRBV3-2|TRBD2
CASSPLAVNTGELFF
TGTGCCAGCAGCCCCCTAGCGGTGAACACCGGGGAGCTGTTTTTT
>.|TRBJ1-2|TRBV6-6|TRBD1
CASRRWDRENYGYTF
TGTGCCAGCAGACGATGGGACAGGGAGAACTATGGCTACACCTTC
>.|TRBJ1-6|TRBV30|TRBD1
CAWSTQGVGSPLHF
TGTGCCTGGAGTACCCAGGGGGTGGGTTCACCCCTCCACTTT
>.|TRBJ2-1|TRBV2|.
CASSETAEGEQFF
TGTGCCAGCAGTGAGACGGCGGAGGGTGAGCAGTTCTTC
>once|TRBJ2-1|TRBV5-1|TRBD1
CASSSGTGGYNEQFF
TGCGCCAGCAGCTCCGGGACAGGGGGCTACAATGAGCAGTTCTTC
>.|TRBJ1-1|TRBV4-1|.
CASSQVPLVAGASRLLGAFF
TGCGCCAGCAGCCAAGTCCCTTTAGTTGCAGGGGCCTCGAGGCTGTTGGGAGCTTTCTTT
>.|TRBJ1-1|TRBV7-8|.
CASSDHPGVRAFF
TGTGCCAGCAGCGACCATCCCGGGGTACGCGCTTTCTTT
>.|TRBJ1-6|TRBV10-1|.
CASGEGIGPLHF
TGCGCCTCCGGGGAAGGTATCGGACCCCTCCACTTT
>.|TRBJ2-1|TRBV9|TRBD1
CASSVWDRGSYNEQFF
TGTGCCAGCAGCGTATGGGACAGGGGCTCCTACAATGAGCAGTTCTTC
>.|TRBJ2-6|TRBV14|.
CASSQVRRRVRLSGANVLTF
TGTGCCAGCAGCCAAGTGCGGCGCAGGGTCCGACTCTCTGGGGCCAACGTCCTGACTTTC
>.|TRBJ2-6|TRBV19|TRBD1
CASSMIMDRGFSGANVLTF
TGTGCCAGTAGTATGATCATGGACAGGGGATTCTCTGGGGCCAACGTCCTGACTTTC
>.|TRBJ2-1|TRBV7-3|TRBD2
CASSLEAGGYNEQFF
TGTGCCAGCAGCTTAGAAGCGGGAGGCTACAATGAGCAGTTCTTC
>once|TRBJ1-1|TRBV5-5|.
CASSLATYSTEAFF
TGTGCCAGCAGCTTGGCCACCTATAGCACTGAAGCTTTCTTT
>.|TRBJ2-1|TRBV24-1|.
CATSAPEYGYNEQFF
TGTGCCACCAGTGCCCCGGAGTACGGCTACAATGAGCAGTTCTTC
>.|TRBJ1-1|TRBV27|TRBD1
CASTPFGDRDEAFF
TGTGCCAGCACCCCCTTTGGGGACAGAGATGAAGCTTTCTTT
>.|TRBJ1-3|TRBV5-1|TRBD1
CASSLEAGGTGNTIYF
TGCGCCAGCAGCTTGGAAGCAGGGGGCACTGGAAACACCATATATTTT
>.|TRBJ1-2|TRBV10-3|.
CAISESREYGYTF
TGTGCCATCAGTGAGTCGCGGGAATATGGCTACACCTTC
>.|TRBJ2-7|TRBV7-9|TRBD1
CATTGGRIYEQYF
TGTGCCACGACAGGGGGTAGGATTTACGAGCAGTACTTC